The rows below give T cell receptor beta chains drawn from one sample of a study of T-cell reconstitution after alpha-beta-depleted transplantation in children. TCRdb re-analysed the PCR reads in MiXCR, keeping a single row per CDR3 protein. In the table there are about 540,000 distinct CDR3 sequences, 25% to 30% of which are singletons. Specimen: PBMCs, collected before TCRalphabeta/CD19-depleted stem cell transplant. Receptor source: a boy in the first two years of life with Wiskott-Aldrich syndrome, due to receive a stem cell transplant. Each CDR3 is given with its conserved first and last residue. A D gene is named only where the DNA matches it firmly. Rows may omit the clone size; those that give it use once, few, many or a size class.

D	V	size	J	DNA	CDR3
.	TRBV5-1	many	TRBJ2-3	TGCGCCAGCAGCTCCTTAGTGGCGGGTAGCACAGATACGCAGTATTTT	CASSSLVAGSTDTQYF
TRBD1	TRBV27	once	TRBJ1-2	TGTGCCAGCAGTTTGAAAAGGGGGCGCGAACAATTGTATGGCTACACCTTC	CASSLKRGREQLYGYTF
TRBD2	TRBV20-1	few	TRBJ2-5	TGCAGTGCTAGAGATTTTGCCGGGAGGGCCTGGGAGACCCAGTACTTC	CSARDFAGRAWETQYF
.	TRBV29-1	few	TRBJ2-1	TGCAGCGTCCTCGGGAATGAGCAGTTCTTC	CSVLGNEQFF
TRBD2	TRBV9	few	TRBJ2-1	TGTGCCAGCAGCGCCGTAGGGGGTAGCGGGACCCCAAATGAGCAGTTCTTC	CASSAVGGSGTPNEQFF
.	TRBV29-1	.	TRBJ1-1	TGCAGCGTCACAGGGTCCCAACCGAACACTGAAGCTTTCTTT	CSVTGSQPNTEAFF
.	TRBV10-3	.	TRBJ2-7	TGTGCCATCAGTACGGGGCGGGGCCCATACGAGCAGTACTTC	CAISTGRGPYEQYF
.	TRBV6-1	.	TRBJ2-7	TGTGCCAGCAGTAACTCACTCGGCTTCGCCTACGAGCAGTACTTC	CASSNSLGFAYEQYF
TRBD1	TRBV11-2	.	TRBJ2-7	TGTGCCAGCAGCTTAAACGGACAGGGGGCGAGGGAGCAGTACTTC	CASSLNGQGAREQYF
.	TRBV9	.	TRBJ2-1	TGTGCCAGCAGCGTAGCTGACTCTGGGCAGTTCTTC	CASSVADSGQFF
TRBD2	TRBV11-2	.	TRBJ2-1	TGTGCCAGCAGATCTGGGACTAGCGCCCTCAATGAGCAGTTCTTC	CASRSGTSALNEQFF
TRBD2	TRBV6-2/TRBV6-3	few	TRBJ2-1	TGTGCCAGCAGTTATCTAGCGGGACGTGTGGGGAATGAGCAGTTCTTC	CASSYLAGRVGNEQFF
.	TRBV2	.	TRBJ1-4	TGTGCCAGCGGACGACAGGCCCCAGGGGAAAAACTGTTTTTT	CASGRQAPGEKLFF
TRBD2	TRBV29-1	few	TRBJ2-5	TGCAGCGTTTCAACGACTAGCGGAAAATTGGGGGAGACCCAGTACTTC	CSVSTTSGKLGETQYF
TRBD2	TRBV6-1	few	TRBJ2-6	TGTGCCAGCAGTGACCTTTTGCTAGCGGGAAGTGGGGCCAACGTCCTGACTTTC	CASSDLLLAGSGANVLTF
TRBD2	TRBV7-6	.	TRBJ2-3	TGTGCCAGCAGCCCACGGGGACTAGCGGGACGCACAGATACGCAGTATTTT	CASSPRGLAGRTDTQYF
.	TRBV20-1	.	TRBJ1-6	TGCAGTGCTAGGGCCGGGGATTCACCCCTCCACTTT	CSARAGDSPLHF
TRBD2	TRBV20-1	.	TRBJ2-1	TGCAGTGCTAGAGATAGGACTAGCGGGAGCATACAGTTCTTC	CSARDRTSGSIQFF
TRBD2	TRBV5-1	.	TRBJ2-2	TGCGCCAGCAGCTTGAAGGGACTAGCGGCCACCGGGGAGCTGTTTTTT	CASSLKGLAATGELFF
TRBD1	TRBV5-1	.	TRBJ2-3	TGCGCCAGCAGCTGGACAGGGGACCCCACAGATACGCAGTATTTT	CASSWTGDPTDTQYF
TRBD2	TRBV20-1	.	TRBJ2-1	TGCAGTGCTTTTCGTGGACTAGGGGTATACAATGAGCAGTTCTTC	CSAFRGLGVYNEQFF
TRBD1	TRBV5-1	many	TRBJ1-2	TGCGCCAGCAGCCCCGGGACAGGGTATGGCTACACCTTC	CASSPGTGYGYTF
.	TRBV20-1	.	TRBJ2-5	TGCAGTGCTAGTGCTTTTTTCGATCCTCGGAAAGAAGAGACCCAGTACTTC	CSASAFFDPRKEETQYF
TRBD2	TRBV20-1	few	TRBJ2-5	TGCAGTGCTAGCGGGAGGGTAGAGACCCAGTACTTC	CSASGRVETQYF
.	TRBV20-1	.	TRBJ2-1	TGCAGTGCTAGATCTTTCGGGTCTGCTGGGACTGAGCAGTTCTTC	CSARSFGSAGTEQFF
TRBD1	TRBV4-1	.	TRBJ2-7	TGCGCCAGCAGCCTCCGGGACAGGGGTTTGTACGAGCAGTACTTC	CASSLRDRGLYEQYF
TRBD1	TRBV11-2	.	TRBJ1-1	TGTGCCAGCAGCTTCTCACTGGACAGGGGGCCGGTGGGCACTGAAGCTTTCTTT	CASSFSLDRGPVGTEAFF